This TCR beta chain was identified during a study of blood T cell repertoires in COVID-19. Looking at the study overall: Spain, Italy and the United States supplied samples that represented acute and convalescent COVID-19.

The method was immunoSEQ multiplex PCR; TCRdb's version includes in-frame clones alone and lacks a portion of them. This sample has 150,000 to 200,000 clones, with roughly nine tenths found just once. Those enrolled, adults aged roughly 18 to 95 years, came from roughly 22 US areas. The CDR3 is 15 amino acids. Germline CDR1 reads KGHSH; CDR2 reads LQKENI. The ends were cut back, 4 bases at V and 5 bases at J, with 14 bases in the middle. The V gene is TRBV18, the J gene TRBJ1-4, with D perhaps matching TRBD1 (6 bases). This TCR derives from a woman between 18 and 29 years old who had recovered from COVID-19. The sequenced sample was PBMCs or T cells enriched from blood (not recorded which). The CDR3 loop reads CASSQTDSRNEKLFF. The CDR3 coding sequence is TGTGCCAGCTCACAAACGGACAGTCGAAATGAAAAACTGTTTTTT.